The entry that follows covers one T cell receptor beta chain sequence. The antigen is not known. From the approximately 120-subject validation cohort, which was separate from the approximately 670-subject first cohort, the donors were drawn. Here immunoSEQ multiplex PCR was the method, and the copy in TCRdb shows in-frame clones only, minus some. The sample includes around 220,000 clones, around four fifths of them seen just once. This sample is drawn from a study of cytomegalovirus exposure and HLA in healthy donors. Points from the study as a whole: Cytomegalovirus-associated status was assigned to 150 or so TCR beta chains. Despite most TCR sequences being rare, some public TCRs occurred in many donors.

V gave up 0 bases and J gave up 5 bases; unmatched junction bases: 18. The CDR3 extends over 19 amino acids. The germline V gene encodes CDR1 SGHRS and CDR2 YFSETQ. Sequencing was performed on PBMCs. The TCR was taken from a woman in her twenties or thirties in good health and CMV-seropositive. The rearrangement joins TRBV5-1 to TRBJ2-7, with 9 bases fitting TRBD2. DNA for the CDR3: TGCGCCAGCAGCTTGGCCGAGATCCGGGGGAGACTAGCGGAGAACGAGCAGTACTTC. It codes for CASSLAEIRGRLAENEQYF.